Listed below are T cell receptor beta chains from one sample, sequenced in a study of T cells in localized non-small cell lung cancer. Measured with immunoSEQ multiplex PCR; TCRdb has only the in-frame clones, and not every one. The sample lists 61,000 or so clones, roughly 85% occurring once. This specimen consisted of peripheral blood, obtained before any cancer treatment. The receptors derive from a woman between 35 and 70 years old with stage I lung adenocarcinoma. Each CDR3 is given with its conserved first and last residue. D genes are given only for firm matches. Clone sizes are given selectively: once, few, many, or a class where the clone is expanded.

D | size | J | V | DNA | CDR3
TRBD1 | NA | TRBJ2-7 | TRBV6-5 | TGTGCCAGCAGTTTGGGACAGGGGGCGCGAAACGAGCAGTACTTC | CASSLGQGARNEQYF
NA | NA | TRBJ1-1 | TRBV5-6 | TGTGCCAGCAGCCTCCGACAGGTGAACACTGAAGCTTTCTTT | CASSLRQVNTEAFF
TRBD1 | NA | TRBJ2-7 | TRBV19 | TGTGCCAGTGGACAGGCCTACGAGCAGTACTTC | CASGQAYEQYF
NA | NA | TRBJ1-2 | TRBV27 | TGTGCCAGCAGGGGAGGGTATAAAGCTAACTATGGCTACACCTTC | CASRGGYKANYGYTF
NA | NA | TRBJ2-2 | TRBV30 | TGTGCCTGGAGTGGGGACACCAACACCGGGGAGCTGTTTTTT | CAWSGDTNTGELFF
TRBD1 | NA | TRBJ1-2 | TRBV27 | TGTGCCAGCAGTTTGACAGGGGGGGCCTATGGCTACACCTTC | CASSLTGGAYGYTF
TRBD2 | NA | TRBJ2-3 | TRBV6-1 | TGTGCCAGCAGTGCCGGTTGGGGTAGCGGGGGGTTAACAGATACGCAGTATTTT | CASSAGWGSGGLTDTQYF
NA | NA | TRBJ2-6 | TRBV5-8 | TGTGCCAGCAGCTTCAGGGTTTCTGGGGCCAACGTCCTGACTTTC | CASSFRVSGANVLTF
TRBD2 | NA | TRBJ2-3 | TRBV2 | TGTGCCAGCGGAAGGACTAGCGGGGGAATTACAGATACGCAGTATTTT | CASGRTSGGITDTQYF
TRBD2 | NA | TRBJ2-3 | TRBV4-3 | TGCGCCAGCAGCCGTCAGGGCGGGGGGGCTGGGCTAGATACGCAGTATTTT | CASSRQGGGAGLDTQYF
NA | NA | TRBJ1-1 | TRBV5-4 | TGTGCCAGCAGCTTGGAGGGCCCTATGAACACTGAAGCTTTCTTT | CASSLEGPMNTEAFF
TRBD2 | NA | TRBJ2-1 | TRBV19 | TGTGCCAGTAGTAGACCCCAAAGCGGGGCGGGGGGGCATCATGAGCAGTTCTTC | CASSRPQSGAGGHHEQFF
TRBD1 | NA | TRBJ1-1 | TRBV29-1 | TGCAGCGTTGTCGGGACAGGGGGAGCACCAAACTTGAACACTGAAGCTTTCTTT | CSVVGTGGAPNLNTEAFF
TRBD1 | NA | TRBJ2-3 | TRBV4-3 | TGCGCCAGCAGCCAAATCCAGACAGGGGGGCTTACAGATACGCAGTATTTT | CASSQIQTGGLTDTQYF
NA | NA | TRBJ1-3 | TRBV5-1 | TGCGCCAGCAGCTCGGACAACTCTGGAAACACCATATATTTT | CASSSDNSGNTIYF
NA | NA | TRBJ2-5 | TRBV11-1 | TGTGCCAGCAGTCCGGGGGCAGGGGAGACCCAGTACTTC | CASSPGAGETQYF
NA | NA | TRBJ2-3 | TRBV18 | TGTGCCAGCTCACCGGTTGGCACAGATACGCAGTATTTT | CASSPVGTDTQYF
NA | NA | TRBJ2-1 | TRBV21-1 | TGTGCCAGCAGCAAAGTATTTGAGGGGGGGCCCGATAGTAACTCCTACAATGAGCAGTTCTTC | CASSKVFEGGPDSNSYNEQFF
NA | NA | TRBJ1-1 | TRBV19 | TGTGCCAGTAGTCTCAGGCGGGGGCCTGTGAACACTGAAGCTTTCTTT | CASSLRRGPVNTEAFF
NA | NA | TRBJ2-1 | TRBV6-1 | TGTGCCAGCAGTGAAGCGGGCAGAAACTCCTACAATGAGCAGTTCTTC | CASSEAGRNSYNEQFF
NA | many | TRBJ1-1 | TRBV28 | TGTGCCAGCATTGGTGAGGAGTCTAACACTGAAGCTTTCTTT | CASIGEESNTEAFF
NA | NA | TRBJ2-3 | TRBV11-2 | TGTGCCAGCAGCTTACGGAGGAGGGCCGGCACAGATACGCAGTATTTT | CASSLRRRAGTDTQYF
NA | few | TRBJ1-4 | TRBV2 | TGTGCCAGCAACCAGATAGGGATTGGAACTAATGAAAAACTGTTTTTT | CASNQIGIGTNEKLFF
TRBD2 | NA | TRBJ2-2 | TRBV10-3 | TGTGCCATCAGTGATAGCGGGGGCACCGGGGAGCTGTTTTTT | CAISDSGGTGELFF
NA | few | TRBJ1-1 | TRBV9 | TGTGCCAGCAGCGTGGACCCAGGGTTACCGAACACTGAAGCTTTCTTT | CASSVDPGLPNTEAFF
NA | NA | TRBJ2-6 | TRBV2 | TGTGCCAGCAGTGAACTCTCTGGGGCCAACGTCCTGACTTTC | CASSELSGANVLTF
NA | NA | TRBJ1-5 | TRBV30 | TGTGCCGGGACCTGGTCTCGAGGAGGGCATCAGCCCCAGCATTTT | CAGTWSRGGHQPQHF
TRBD1 | NA | TRBJ1-2 | TRBV19 | TGTGCCAGTAGTAGTCTACTGGGACAGAACTATGGCTACACCTTC | CASSSLLGQNYGYTF
TRBD1 | NA | TRBJ2-7 | TRBV27 | TGTGCCAGCAGTTTAGTGGGGGACAGGCTTCTGGACGAGCAGTACTTC | CASSLVGDRLLDEQYF
NA | NA | TRBJ2-5 | TRBV5-1 | TGCGCCAGCAGCCCAGGGGGAGGTCAAGGGACCCAGTACTTC | CASSPGGGQGTQYF
TRBD1 | NA | TRBJ2-2 | TRBV9 | TGTGCCAGCAGCCCAGGGGGTGGCACGAACACCGGGGAGCTGTTTTTT | CASSPGGGTNTGELFF
TRBD1 | NA | TRBJ1-2 | TRBV2 | TGTGCCAGCAGTATAAGGACAGGGGATGGCTACACCTTC | CASSIRTGDGYTF
TRBD2 | NA | TRBJ2-7 | TRBV19 | TGTGCCAGTAGTACAACAAGACTAGCGAGCTCCTACGAGCAGTACTTC | CASSTTRLASSYEQYF
NA | NA | TRBJ1-1 | TRBV2 | TGTGCCAGCAGTCCCCGGAGGGGGTCAAACACTGAAGCTTTCTTT | CASSPRRGSNTEAFF
NA | NA | TRBJ2-7 | TRBV5-6 | TGTGCCAGCAGCTTGATGCGGGGCTACGAGCAGTACTTC | CASSLMRGYEQYF
NA | NA | TRBJ2-7 | TRBV7-2 | TGTGCCAGCAGCCTAACAGGAGTTTCCTACGAGCAGTACTTC | CASSLTGVSYEQYF
NA | few | TRBJ1-4 | TRBV5-4 | TGTGCCAGCAGCTTGCGGGGGGTGGACGAAAAACTGTTTTTT | CASSLRGVDEKLFF
TRBD2 | NA | TRBJ2-3 | TRBV27 | TGTGCCAGCAGTTTTTTCGCGGGGAGGGCAGATACGCAGTATTTT | CASSFFAGRADTQYF
TRBD1 | NA | TRBJ1-3 | TRBV5-6 | TGTGCCAGCAGCTACCAGGGGGTTGGAAACACCATATATTTT | CASSYQGVGNTIYF
NA | NA | TRBJ2-1 | TRBV5-1 | TGCGCCAGCAGCAGGGAATCGGGGGCAACCTACAATGAGCAGTTCTTC | CASSRESGATYNEQFF
TRBD1 | NA | TRBJ1-5 | TRBV28 | TGTGCCAGCAGCTCCACCAGACAGGGGGGTTACCAGCCCCAGCATTTT | CASSSTRQGGYQPQHF
NA | once | TRBJ1-5 | TRBV19 | TGTGCCAGTGCATCCACTCCGACAGGAAATAGCAATCAGCCCCAGCATTTT | CASASTPTGNSNQPQHF
NA | once | TRBJ1-6 | TRBV5-1 | TGCGCCAGCAGCTTTTGGTCACAGAACCTAAAAAACTCACCCCTCCACTTT | CASSFWSQNLKNSPLHF
NA | medium-sized | TRBJ1-1 | TRBV2 | TGTGCCAGCAGTTCACAGACGAGGACTGAAGCTTTCTTT | CASSSQTRTEAFF
TRBD2 | once | TRBJ2-3 | TRBV9 | TGTGCCAGCAGCGCAGGAGCGGGGCCTCTCACAGATACGCAGTATTTT | CASSAGAGPLTDTQYF
NA | few | TRBJ2-2 | TRBV9 | TGTGCCAGCAGCGTAGTAATTGGCGGGGAGCTGTTTTTT | CASSVVIGGELFF
NA | NA | TRBJ1-2 | TRBV6-4 | TGTGCCAGCAGTGACTCGGAAGGACGTGGCTACACCTTC | CASSDSEGRGYTF
NA | NA | TRBJ2-7 | TRBV4-2 | TGTGCCAGCAGCCAAGAAATGGGGACAAGAACCTACGAGCAGTACTTC | CASSQEMGTRTYEQYF
TRBD2 | NA | TRBJ2-1 | TRBV19 | TGTGCCAGTAGTATGGGGGGGAGGATTACCTACAATGAGCAGTTCTTC | CASSMGGRITYNEQFF
TRBD1 | NA | TRBJ2-1 | TRBV7-2 | TGTGCCAGCAGCCAGACTTTACCGGGACAGGGTTACAATGAGCAGTTCTTC | CASSQTLPGQGYNEQFF
TRBD2 | NA | TRBJ2-7 | TRBV6-6 | TGTGCCAGCAGCTTAGCGGGGTTTGGCTACGAGCAGTACTTC | CASSLAGFGYEQYF
NA | NA | TRBJ1-1 | TRBV7-2 | TGTGCCAGCAGCTTAGCGAAGGGACGAGGTGATGAAGCTTTCTTT | CASSLAKGRGDEAFF
NA | NA | TRBJ1-1 | TRBV7-2 | TGTGCCAGCAGCTTACTAGGACGCGGCTCAGCTTTCTTT | CASSLLGRGSAFF